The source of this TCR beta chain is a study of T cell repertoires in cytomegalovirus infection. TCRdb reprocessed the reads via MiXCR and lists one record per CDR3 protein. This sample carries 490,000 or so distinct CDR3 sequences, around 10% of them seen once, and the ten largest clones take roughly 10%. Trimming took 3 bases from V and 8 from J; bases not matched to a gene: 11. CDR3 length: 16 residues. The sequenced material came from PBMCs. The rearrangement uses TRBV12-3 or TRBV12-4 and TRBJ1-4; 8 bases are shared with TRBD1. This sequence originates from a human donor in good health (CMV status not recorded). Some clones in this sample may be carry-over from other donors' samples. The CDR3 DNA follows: TGTGCCAGCAGTTTCTCAAAGACAGGGGCGGAGGAAAAACTGTTTTTT. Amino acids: CASSFSKTGAEEKLFF.